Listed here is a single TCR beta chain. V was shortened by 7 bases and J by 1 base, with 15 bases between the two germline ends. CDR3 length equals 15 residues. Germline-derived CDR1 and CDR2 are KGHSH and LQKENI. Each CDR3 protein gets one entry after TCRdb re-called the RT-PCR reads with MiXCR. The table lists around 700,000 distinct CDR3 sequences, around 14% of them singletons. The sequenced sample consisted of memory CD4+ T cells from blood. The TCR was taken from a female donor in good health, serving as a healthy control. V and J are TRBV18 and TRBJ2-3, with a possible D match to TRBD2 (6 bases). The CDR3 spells CASLDGGGGTDTQYF. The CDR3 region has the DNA TGTGCCAGCTTAGACGGGGGAGGTGGCACAGATACGCAGTATTTT.